The 8 T cell receptor beta chains reported below all come from one sample, sequenced in a study of T cell changes during pregnancy in multiple sclerosis. Libraries were prepared by immunoSEQ multiplex PCR; TCRdb keeps only in-frame clonotypes and omits some of them. The data hold about 94,000 clones, with around 94% observed a single time. Source: peripheral blood, taken in the third trimester of pregnancy. All receptors derive from a female donor with multiple sclerosis, enrolled in a pregnancy study.

The chain combines TRBV28 with TRBJ1-5; D may be TRBD1 (6 bases). Per the germline V gene, CDR1 is MDHEN and CDR2 is SYDVKM. The CDR3 covers 17 residues. Trimming took 7 bases from V and 2 from J, leaving 21 bases between them. The CDR3 reads CASIAVVGAGGNQPQHF. CDR3 DNA sequence: TGTGCCAGCATCGCCGTGGTGGGGGCCGGCGGCAATCAGCCCCAGCATTTT.

In this sample, this clone turned up once. This chain joins TRBV15 and TRBJ2-7, with 9 bases identical to TRBD2. CDR3 size: 18 residues. Trimming cost V 4 bases and J 7 bases; bases outside gene matches: 20. In germline, CDR1 is LNHNV, CDR2 YYDKDF (reference sequence). The CDR3 reads CATSKGSGWAGGPREQYF. The CDR3 bases are TGTGCCACCAGCAAGGGTAGTGGTTGGGCGGGAGGGCCAAGGGAGCAGTACTTC.

The chain employs TRBV19 and TRBJ1-5; TRBD1 aligns across 9 bases. Germline V gene sequence: CDR1 LNHDA, CDR2 SQIVND (reference sequence). This CDR3 has 16 amino acids. V shed 4 bases and J 4 bases; nucleotides not matched to a gene: 8. CDR3 nucleotide sequence: TGTGCCAGTAGTACGAGGGGACAGGGAGGGAATCAGCCCCAGCATTTT. This gives the protein CASSTRGQGGNQPQHF.

Regarding this clone: Other DNA sequences in the same sample also yield this CDR3. The rearrangement uses TRBV5-1 and TRBJ2-2; 10 nucleotides line up with TRBD2. CDR3 length: 15 residues. CDR1 and CDR2 (germline): SGHRS, YFSETQ. The J segment lost 5 bases and the V segment lost 0 bases, leaving 1 base of the junction unmatched. The CDR3 region has the DNA TGCGCCAGCAGCTTGGTAGCGGGAGGTACCGGGGAGCTGTTTTTT. This encodes CASSLVAGGTGELFF.

V usage is TRBV7-2 and J usage is TRBJ2-5; 8 bases are shared with TRBD1. Germline values: CDR1 SGHTA, CDR2 FQGNSA. This CDR3 is 14 amino acids long. V shed 4 bases, J shed 3 bases, and the junction held 4 bases outside the gene matches. The CDR3 loop reads CASSYDRGKETQYF. The CDR3 nucleotides are TGTGCCAGCAGCTACGACAGGGGTAAAGAGACCCAGTACTTC.

The chain joins TRBV10-2 to TRBJ1-1; D possibly corresponds to TRBD1 (5 bases). Trimming removed 5 bases from V and 0 bases from J, with 16 bases in between. The CDR3 spans 16 residues. Germline lookup yields CDR1 WSHSY and CDR2 SAAADI. This chain's CDR3 is CASSLGRTSMNTEAFF. Here the CDR3 DNA reads TGCGCCAGCAGTCTCGGCCGGACAAGCATGAACACTGAAGCTTTCTTT.

The chain employs TRBV10-3 and TRBJ1-1, with TRBD1 matching 9 bases. CDR3 size: 12 residues. The trim removed 2 bases at V and 10 bases at J, leaving 2 bases unmatched. Germline V gives CDR1 ENHRY, CDR2 SYGVKD. The CDR3 nucleotides are TGTGCCATCAGTGAGCAGACAGGGGGAGCTTTCTTT. Translated, it gives CAISEQTGGAFF.

This chain joins TRBV11-2 and TRBJ2-1; 7 nucleotides line up with TRBD1. The CDR3 runs to 15 residues. The V gene end was trimmed by 1 base and the J gene end by 8 bases; junction bases not matched to a gene: 8. Germline V gene data show CDR1 as SGHAT and CDR2 as FQNNGV. As DNA, the CDR3 is TGTGCCAGCAGCTTAGGCCGACAGGGCGTTGATGAGCAGTTCTTC. Translation: CASSLGRQGVDEQFF.